What follows are 32 T cell receptor beta chains derived from one specimen sequenced in a study of neurological immune-mediated disorders (dated by TCRdb to about 2019). Library preparation used 5' RACE. The sample was run on an Illumina HiSeq 2500. TCRdb reprocessing: public reads trimmed at Q25 with fastp, clones called with MiXCR, in-frame beta chains kept. Identical CDR3 proteins give one entry, which carries the most common genes and DNA. Counted in this sample were more than 45,000 distinct CDR3 sequences; about 4% of them appeared once. The ten largest account for about 3% of the sample. The sample comprised PBMCs. The receptors shown here come from a man in his fifties with multiple sclerosis.

In this sample, this clonotype turned up many times. This chain joins TRBV7-9 and TRBJ2-3; possible D gene TRBD2, 6 bases. V lost 10 bases and J 0 bases, leaving 17 bases between the germline ends. Per the germline V gene, CDR1 is SEHNR and CDR2 is FQNEAQ (reference sequence). The CDR3 has 15 residues. CDR3 sequence reads: CATPPGGRSTDTQYF. In DNA form, the CDR3 reads TGTGCCACCCCCCCCGGAGGGAGAAGCACAGATACGCAGTATTTT.

The gene calls are TRBV5-1 and TRBJ2-2; D is perhaps TRBD1 (5 bases). This CDR3 spans 16 amino acids. V lost 0 bases, J lost 0 bases, and 9 bases lay in between. Germline loops: CDR1 SGHRS, CDR2 YFSETQ. CDR3 nucleotide sequence: TGCGCCAGCAGCTTGGTTGCAGGGTCGAACACCGGGGAGCTGTTTTTT. It specifies CASSLVAGSNTGELFF.

This clonotype has at least ten counts. The chain recombines TRBV20-1 with TRBJ2-5, with D hard to call. From germline, CDR1 is DFQATT and CDR2 SNEGSKA (reference sequence). The CDR3 consists of 12 residues. V was cut by 6 bases and J by 1 base, with 9 bases left in between. CDR3 residues: CSARLVQETQYF. CDR3 bases: TGCAGTGCAAGACTGGTCCAAGAGACCCAGTACTTC.

In its sample, this clonotype was seen a few times. The chain employs TRBV7-9 and TRBJ2-2; possibly TRBD2 for D (5 bases). This CDR3 spans 13 amino acids. Trimming left V 5 bases short and J 6 bases short, with 10 bases between. Germline V gene lookup returns CDR1 SEHNR and CDR2 FQNEAQ (reference sequence). In DNA form, the CDR3 reads TGTGCCAGCAGCCCCCAGGAGGCCGGGGAGCTGTTTTTT. Protein sequence: CASSPQEAGELFF.

This clonotype was counted at least ten times. The chain combines TRBV5-1 with TRBJ1-1, with TRBD1 matching over 11 bases. Per germline, CDR1 SGHRS and CDR2 YFSETQ. V was clipped by 5 bases and J by 4 bases; unmatched bases: 7. This CDR3 contains 15 residues. The CDR3 DNA reads TGCGCCAGCAGACCGTCCGGGACAGGGGGCACTGAAGCTTTCTTT. This sequence encodes CASRPSGTGGTEAFF. Combining the CDR3 with reference TRBV5-1 and TRBJ1-1 gives the whole variable domain KAGVTQTPRYLIKTRGQQVTLSCSPISGHRSVSWYQQTPGQGLQFLFEYFSETQRNKGNFPGRFSGRQFSNSRSEMNVSTLELGDSALYLCASRPSGTGGTEAFFGQGTRLTVV.

The chain has TRBV27 and TRBJ2-7, with 8 bases that match TRBD1. This CDR3 is 15 amino acids long. Germline V gene lookup returns CDR1 MNHEY and CDR2 SMNVEV (reference sequence). With V trimmed by 6 bases and J by 2 bases, 9 bases remained unmatched. CDR3 in DNA: TGTGCCAGCAGGCGCACCGGGACAGGAGCCTACGAGCAGTACTTC. It yields the protein CASRRTGTGAYEQYF.

This clonotype was counted at least ten times. The chain recombines TRBV29-1 with TRBJ2-3; 7 bases fit TRBD1. With 5 bases clipped from V and 2 bases from J, the junction kept 4 bases outside the gene matches. The CDR3 runs to 13 residues. The germline V gene has CDR1 SQVTM and CDR2 ANQGSEA. The CDR3 bases are TGCAGCGTTAAGGACAGGTACACAGATACGCAGTATTTT. This sequence encodes CSVKDRYTDTQYF.

Note on this clonotype: A single base separates this from a much larger clone, so it may be a read error. CDR3 coding DNA: TGTGCCACCAGTGACATTATCGCCACAGATACGCAGTATTTT. It codes for CATSDIIATDTQYF. This chain uses TRBV24-1 with TRBJ2-3; D gene unclear. Germline assignment: CDR1 KGHDR and CDR2 SFDVKD. V shed 4 bases and J shed 2 bases, with 9 bases lying between them. The CDR3 contains 14 residues.

This clonotype was seen ten or more times. The V and J genes are TRBV10-1 and TRBJ2-1; 7 bases are shared with TRBD2. The ends lost 6 bases at V and 6 bases at J; junction bases unmatched: 14. From germline, CDR1 is WNHNN and CDR2 SYGVQD (reference sequence). This CDR3 comprises 16 residues. CDR3 sequence reads: CASSQEGLGLFNEQFF. CDR3 coding DNA: TGCGCCAGCAGCCAGGAAGGACTAGGTCTATTCAATGAGCAGTTCTTC.

This clonotype has ten or more counts. The chain carries TRBV3-1 and TRBJ2-3, with TRBD2 as a possible D gene (6 bases). Trimming removed 4 bases at V and 5 bases at J, with 13 bases between. Per germline, CDR1 LGHDT and CDR2 YNNKEL (reference sequence). This CDR3 spans 14 amino acids. CDR3: CASSPDRLGDTQYF. As DNA, the CDR3 is TGTGCCAGCAGCCCAGACCGACTAGGAGATACGCAGTATTTT.

There are many counts of this clonotype. V and J are TRBV29-1 and TRBJ1-1; no firm D call. CDR1 and CDR2 (germline): SQVTM, ANQGSEA. The V end lost 3 bases, the J end lost 3 bases, and 8 bases lay between the germline ends. The CDR3 has 12 amino acids. CDR3 bases: TGCAGCGTTGAGGTTACGGACACTGAAGCTTTCTTT. It codes for CSVEVTDTEAFF.

There are a few counts of this clonotype. CDR3: CASSQGQENTEAFF. The CDR3, as DNA: TGTGCCAGCTCACAGGGACAGGAGAACACTGAAGCTTTCTTT. The rearrangement joins TRBV18 to TRBJ1-1, with TRBD1 matching over 8 bases. The germline V gene has CDR1 KGHSH and CDR2 LQKENI. Trimming removed 4 bases from V and 1 base from J; junction bases left unmatched: 2. The CDR3 runs to 14 residues.

Many counts were recorded for this clonotype. V is TRBV12-3 or TRBV12-4 and J is TRBJ2-1; possibly TRBD1 or TRBD2 for D (6 bases each). The V end was cut by 6 bases, the J end by 3 bases, with 18 bases between. The CDR3 consists of 16 residues. The CDR3 DNA follows: TGTGCCAGCAGCCACCATATAGGGGGGTTCTACAATGAGCAGTTCTTC. Its translation: CASSHHIGGFYNEQFF.

This clonotype was observed many times. CDR3 nucleotides: TGTGCCACCAGCAGAGATCGAAATTCACCCCTCCACTTT. It yields the protein CATSRDRNSPLHF. V usage is TRBV15 and J usage is TRBJ1-6, with no clear D. Trimming took 0 bases from V and 7 from J, leaving 4 bases between them. Germline V gene lookup returns CDR1 LNHNV and CDR2 YYDKDF (reference sequence). The CDR3 is made up of 13 amino acids.

This clonotype was found many times. The chain couples TRBV29-1 to TRBJ1-5; 9 bases agree with TRBD1. Germline V gives CDR1 SQVTM, CDR2 ANQGSEA. The CDR3 loop spans 12 amino acids. The ends lost 7 bases at V and 6 bases at J; junction bases unmatched: 4. The CDR3 reads CSAQGAGQPQHF. The CDR3 region has the DNA TGCAGCGCACAGGGGGCGGGTCAGCCCCAGCATTTT.

This clonotype has more than one count but fewer than ten. The chain is built from TRBV15 and TRBJ2-1; tentative D call: TRBD1 (6 bases). This CDR3 is built from 13 residues. The V gene lost 8 bases and the J gene lost 3 bases, with 11 bases spanning the gap. In germline, CDR1 is LNHNV, CDR2 YYDKDF (reference sequence). CDR3 amino acids: CATRQENYNEQFF. The CDR3 nucleotides are TGTGCCACCCGACAGGAAAACTACAATGAGCAGTTCTTC.

This clonotype was seen at least ten times. This chain joins TRBV5-1 and TRBJ1-2, with 8 bases identical to TRBD1. The CDR3 length is 14 residues. The V gene's germline CDR1 is SGHRS and CDR2 YFSETQ. With 3 bases clipped from V and 5 bases from J, the junction kept 6 bases outside the gene matches. The CDR3 is CASSWGTGYYGYTF. The DNA of the CDR3 is TGCGCCAGCAGCTGGGGGACAGGATATTATGGCTACACCTTC.

This clonotype has just a few counts. CDR3 loop: CASSPTSGTDEQFF. CDR3 in DNA: TGCGCCAGCAGCCCCACTAGCGGGACTGATGAGCAGTTCTTC. V usage is TRBV5-1 and J usage is TRBJ2-1, with 10 bases lining up with TRBD2. With V trimmed by 4 bases and J by 8 bases, 6 bases remained unmatched. The CDR3 runs to 14 residues. CDR1 SGHRS and CDR2 YFSETQ come from the germline V gene.

This clonotype occurred many times. CDR3 DNA: TGTGCCAGCAGGAGGACTAGCGACTACAATGAGCAGTTCTTC. It is translated as CASRRTSDYNEQFF. J is TRBJ2-1 and V is TRBV12-3 or TRBV12-4, with 9 bases that match TRBD2. Trimming at V came to 6 bases and at J to 3 bases, leaving 3 bases not matched to a gene. The CDR3 runs 14 residues.

This clonotype was detected ten times or more. One end of the junction does not line up with germline, which may come from a read error. The genes are TRBV12-3 or TRBV12-4 and TRBJ1-6, with D possibly being TRBD1 (5 bases). The CDR3 length is 14 residues. The CDR3 is CASSAQGRNSPLNF. The CDR3 nucleotides are TGTGCCAGCAGTGCCCAGGGAAGAAATTCACCCCTCAACTTT.

Regarding this clonotype: This may arise from a read error, as a much more abundant clone is one base away. The CDR3 DNA sequence: TGTGCCAGAAGGGCCCTCCAGGCTTTCTTT. Translated, it gives CARRALQAFF. The genes are TRBV6-6 and TRBJ1-1; D is undetermined. The V gene lost 9 bases and the J gene lost 11 bases, with 13 bases spanning the gap. Germline V lookup: CDR1 MNHNY, CDR2 SVGAGI (reference sequence). The CDR3 has 10 amino acids.

This clonotype has only a few counts. The chain is built from TRBV12-3 or TRBV12-4 and TRBJ2-1, with TRBD2 identical over 8 bases. CDR3 length equals 19 residues. Trimming removed 5 bases from V and 2 bases from J; junction bases left unmatched: 17. This CDR3 reads CASSTNALYPGGTYNEQFF. CDR3 nucleotides: TGTGCCAGCAGTACGAACGCTCTCTACCCGGGGGGGACCTACAATGAGCAGTTCTTC.

There are many counts of this clonotype. This rearrangement joins TRBV12-3 or TRBV12-4 to TRBJ2-2; 7 nucleotides line up with TRBD1. The CDR3 consists of 14 residues. The V gene end was trimmed by 6 bases and the J gene end by 5 bases; junction bases not matched to a gene: 6. Written as DNA, the CDR3 is TGTGCCAGCAGCCTCGACAGGGTAACCGGGGAGCTGTTTTTT. It yields the protein CASSLDRVTGELFF.

This rearrangement joins TRBV5-6 to TRBJ1-1; the D gene is possibly TRBD1 (5 bases). Deletions cut 4 bases from V and 4 bases from J, with 17 bases between. CDR1 and CDR2 (germline): SGHDT, YYEEEE. The CDR3 sequence is 15 residues long. CDR3 DNA: TGTGCCAGCAGCCGCGGTGGAGGGAGGGGCACTGAAGCTTTCTTT. Its translation is CASSRGGGRGTEAFF.

The V call is TRBV5-5, the J call TRBJ1-1, with D unclear. The CDR3 is made up of 13 amino acids. V lost 2 bases and J 5 bases, leaving 10 bases between the germline ends. The V gene's germline CDR1 is SGHKS and CDR2 YYEKEE (reference sequence). Here the CDR3 DNA reads TGTGCCAGCAGCTTACACCCTGGTACTGAAGCTTTCTTT. The encoded protein is CASSLHPGTEAFF. The full variable domain, rest sourced from reference TRBV5-5 and TRBJ1-1, is DAGVTQSPTHLIKTRGQQVTLRCSPISGHKSVSWYQQVLGQGPQFIFQYYEKEERGRGNFPDRFSARQFPNYSSELNVNALLLGDSALYLCASSLHPGTEAFFGQGTRLTVV.

This clonotype occurred many times. This chain uses TRBV20-1 with TRBJ2-7, with D uncertain. Germline values: CDR1 DFQATT, CDR2 SNEGSKA (reference sequence). This CDR3 is 14 amino acids long. Trimming took off 1 base at V and 2 bases at J, with 12 bases between the two ends. The CDR3 reads CSARVTRSAYEQYF. The CDR3 coding sequence is TGCAGTGCTAGAGTTACGAGGTCTGCCTACGAGCAGTACTTC.

This clonotype was seen repeatedly, ten times or more. The chain couples TRBV7-3 to TRBJ2-5, with TRBD2 matching 7 bases. The CDR3 is 14 residues long. The germline V gene encodes CDR1 SGHTA and CDR2 FQGTGA. V lost 1 base and J lost 5; bases outside the gene matches: 4. CDR3 amino acids: CASSLSGSDETQYF. CDR3 nucleotides: TGTGCCAGCAGCTTAAGCGGGAGCGATGAGACCCAGTACTTC. The full variable domain, in which reference TRBV7-3 and TRBJ2-5 provide the parts outside the CDR3, is GAGVSQTPSNKVTEKGKYVELRCDPISGHTALYWYRQSLGQGPEFLIYFQGTGAADDSGLPNDRFFAVRPEGSVSTLKIQRTERGDSAVYLCASSLSGSDETQYFGPGTRLLVL.

This clonotype showed up many times. The chain carries TRBV6-6 and TRBJ2-2, with D possibly TRBD2 on 6 matching bases. The CDR3 spans 12 residues. Per germline, CDR1 MNHNY and CDR2 SVGAGI (reference sequence). V lost 7 bases to trimming and J lost 10 bases, with 13 bases between them. CDR3 nucleotides: TGTGCCAGCAAGGCGGAGGGAGTGGAGCTGTTTTTT. The encoded protein is CASKAEGVELFF.

The sample holds many counts of this clonotype. The chain recombines TRBV7-2 with TRBJ1-5; possible D gene TRBD1, 5 bases. V dropped 4 bases and J dropped 2 bases, with 21 bases sitting between them. Germline CDR1 SGHTA, CDR2 FQGNSA. CDR3 size: 18 residues. The CDR3 coding sequence is TGTGCCAGCAGCTATTCGGGACGGACGGGTGGCGGCAATCAGCCCCAGCATTTT. As protein: CASSYSGRTGGGNQPQHF.

This clonotype was recorded many times. The chain recombines TRBV3-1 with TRBJ2-3; D may match TRBD1 or TRBD2 (5 bases each). CDR3 length: 17 amino acids. The V end was cut by 4 bases, the J end by 6 bases, with 23 bases between. From germline, CDR1 is LGHDT and CDR2 YNNKEL (reference sequence). CDR3 in DNA: TGTGCCAGCAGCCCCTCTGTTCAGGGACGCCCACCGGATACGCAGTATTTT. Amino acid sequence: CASSPSVQGRPPDTQYF.

The chain combines TRBV6-5 with TRBJ2-1; 8 bases fit TRBD2. Per the germline V gene, CDR1 is MNHEY and CDR2 is SVGAGI. The CDR3 extends over 16 amino acids. The junction had 8 bases not matched to a gene; V was cut back by 2 bases and J by 5 bases. CDR3 protein: CASSYTGTRSHNEQFF. The CDR3 DNA follows: TGTGCCAGCAGTTACACCGGGACTAGAAGTCACAATGAGCAGTTCTTC.

The V and J genes are TRBV3-1 and TRBJ2-5; maybe TRBD2 (6 bases). CDR1 is LGHDT, CDR2 YNNKEL, per germline (reference sequence). The V end was cut by 1 base, the J end by 4 bases, with 19 bases between. This CDR3 region has 17 residues. The CDR3 region is CASSQGGGGLARETQYF. The CDR3 bases are TGTGCCAGCAGCCAAGGTGGTGGGGGACTGGCGAGAGAGACCCAGTACTTC.